Listed below are T cell receptor beta chains from one sample, sequenced in a study of beta chain features in type 1 diabetes. Generated by immunoSEQ multiplex PCR, the TCRdb table keeps only in-frame clones and is missing some. Of a few hundred thousand clones listed, around 9.9% are singletons. Sequenced: naive CD4+ T cells from blood. The receptors were gathered from a man aged 30-40 years with type 1 diabetes. The CDR3 runs from the conserved cysteine through the conserved F or W. A D gene is named only where the DNA matches it firmly. Clone sizes are given selectively: once, few, many, or a class where the clone is expanded.

>15|TRBJ2-5|TRBV7-3|.|TRBD2
TGTGCCAGCAGCCCCGGACTAGCGTTATGGGAGACCCAGTACTTC
CASSPGLALWETQYF
>13|TRBJ2-3|TRBV5-1|.|.
TGCGCCAGCAGCTTGGGGGAGGCAGATACGCAGTATTTT
CASSLGEADTQYF
>15|TRBJ2-3|TRBV9|.|TRBD2
TGTGCCAGCAGCGTCACTAGCGGGGGCACAGATACGCAGTATTTT
CASSVTSGGTDTQYF
>15|TRBJ2-1|TRBV30|.|TRBD2
TGTGCCTGGAGTCCACTAGCGGGGGGGAAGAATGAGCAGTTCTTC
CAWSPLAGGKNEQFF
>15|TRBJ2-3|TRBV7-3|.|.
TGTGCCAGCAGCTCACTCGGGAGCGGCACAGATACGCAGTATTTT
CASSSLGSGTDTQYF
>14|TRBJ1-6|TRBV6-5|.|.
TGTGCCAGCAGTTGGCAGGGTCGGGATTCACCCCTCCACTTT
CASSWQGRDSPLHF
>15|TRBJ2-3|TRBV29-1|few|TRBD1
TGCAGCGTTGAAGTTGTCGGGACAGCGGAAGATACGCAGTATTTT
CSVEVVGTAEDTQYF
>15|TRBJ1-2|TRBV9|few|TRBD1
TGTGCCAGCAGCGTAGATCCAGGGGGCGGGAATGGCTACACCTTC
CASSVDPGGGNGYTF
>15|TRBJ2-6|TRBV5-1|few|.
TGCGCCAGTACCCAGGGTTTCTCTGGGGCCAACGTCCTGACTTTC
CASTQGFSGANVLTF
>13|TRBJ2-2|TRBV12-5|.|.
TGTGCTAGTGCCCTAAGGAACACCGGGGAGCTGTTTTTT
CASALRNTGELFF
>14|TRBJ2-3|TRBV6-5|.|TRBD1
TGTGCCATCAGTCAGGGGGCCAGCACAGATACGCAGTATTTT
CAISQGASTDTQYF
>11|TRBJ1-2|TRBV7-2|few|.
TGTGCCAGCAGCTTGGGGAGTGGCTACACCTTC
CASSLGSGYTF
>13|TRBJ1-2|TRBV27|.|.
TGTGCCAGCAGTTTGAAGAGGGACTATGGCTACACCTTC
CASSLKRDYGYTF
>11|TRBJ1-1|TRBV20-1|few|.
TGCAGTGCCTCCCGGGGGGTTGAAGCTTTCTTT
CSASRGVEAFF
>14|TRBJ2-5|TRBV29-1|.|TRBD1
TGCAGCGTAACAGGGGGCGGGTTGGGAGAGACCCAGTACTTC
CSVTGGGLGETQYF
>11|TRBJ2-1|TRBV7-9|.|.
TGTGCCAGCAGCTTTCTTGAGCCGCAGTTCTTC
CASSFLEPQFF
>15|TRBJ2-7|TRBV21-1|.|.
TGTGCCAGCAGCTCCCAACCCCCTCGACAGTACGAGCAGTACTTC
CASSSQPPRQYEQYF
>15|TRBJ1-4|TRBV4-3|few|TRBD1
TGCGCCAGCCAAGGGACAGTTGCAACTAATGAAAAACTGTTTTTT
CASQGTVATNEKLFF
>15|TRBJ1-4|TRBV5-4|few|TRBD1
TGTGCCAGCAGCCAATCGACAGGGTTTAATGAAAAACTGTTTTTT
CASSQSTGFNEKLFF
>13|TRBJ1-5|TRBV18|.|.
TGTGCCAGCTCACTCTTTAGCAATCAGCCCCAGCATTTT
CASSLFSNQPQHF
>14|TRBJ1-2|TRBV6-5|few|.
TGTGCCAGCAGTTACTCAGCCCTCGGCTATGGCTACACCTTC
CASSYSALGYGYTF
>16|TRBJ2-1|TRBV4-3|.|.
TGCGCCAGCAGCCAAGAGAGGGCCGAGACCTACAATGAGCAGTTCTTC
CASSQERAETYNEQFF
>14|TRBJ2-5|TRBV6-1|.|TRBD1
TGTGCCAGCAGTGAAGGGGGGACAGTGGAGACCCAGTACTTC
CASSEGGTVETQYF
>15|TRBJ2-1|TRBV7-7|few|.
TGTGCTAGCAGCTCGGGACTCACCTCCTACAATGAGCAGTTCTTC
CASSSGLTSYNEQFF
>16|TRBJ2-1|TRBV18|few|TRBD2
TGTGCCAGCTCACCTTTAGCGGGGGCAGTAGACAATGAGCAGTTCTTC
CASSPLAGAVDNEQFF
>14|TRBJ2-1|TRBV13|many|TRBD2
TGTGCCAGCAGCTCGACTAGCGGGGGAAATGAGCAGTTCTTC
CASSSTSGGNEQFF
>15|TRBJ2-1|TRBV6-6|.|TRBD2
TGTGCCAGCAGTCTTAGCGGGGGCCGACTCAATGAGCAGTTCTTC
CASSLSGGRLNEQFF
>15|TRBJ2-1|TRBV2|few|.
TGTGCCAGCAGTGAAACACAGGGCAACTACAATGAGCAGTTCTTC
CASSETQGNYNEQFF
>13|TRBJ1-6|TRBV7-2|.|.
TGTGCCAGCAGCTTACAACTAGATTCACCCCTCCACTTT
CASSLQLDSPLHF
>13|TRBJ2-5|TRBV28|.|TRBD2
TGTGCCAGCAATCGGGGGGGACAAGAGACCCAGTACTTC
CASNRGGQETQYF
>15|TRBJ1-5|TRBV4-2|.|TRBD1
TGTGCCAGCAGCCCCGACCGGGACAGGGTTTGGCCCCAGCATTTT
CASSPDRDRVWPQHF
>13|TRBJ2-3|TRBV5-1|.|TRBD1
TGCGCCAGCAGCCTACAGGGGACAGATACGCAGTATTTT
CASSLQGTDTQYF
>13|TRBJ1-6|TRBV5-1|few|.
TGCGCCAGCAGAGCAGGCGAGAATTCACCCCTCCACTTT
CASRAGENSPLHF
>16|TRBJ2-1|TRBV5-6|.|.
TGTGCCAGCAGCTGGGGGAGGTATGGCTCCTACAATGAGCAGTTCTTC
CASSWGRYGSYNEQFF
>13|TRBJ2-5|TRBV19|few|TRBD1
TGTGCCAGCCACGGGACAGGGGAAGAGACCCAGTACTTC
CASHGTGEETQYF
>15|TRBJ2-5|TRBV5-4|.|TRBD2
TGTGCCAGCAGCTTATCACTAGCGTACCAAGAGACCCAGTACTTC
CASSLSLAYQETQYF
>15|TRBJ1-2|TRBV5-1|.|TRBD1
TGCGCCAGCAGCCCCCTTGAGGGGGCGAGCTATGGCTACACCTTC
CASSPLEGASYGYTF
>11|TRBJ2-1|TRBV7-9|.|.
TGTGCCAGCAGCTTACCCGGGAGGCAGTTCTTC
CASSLPGRQFF
>15|TRBJ1-2|TRBV6-5|few|TRBD1
TGTGCCAGCAGTCCCCGGGACAGGAGGCACTATGGCTACACCTTC
CASSPRDRRHYGYTF
>15|TRBJ1-1|TRBV5-6|.|TRBD1
TGTGCCAGCAGCTACCAGACAGGGCTGAACACTGAAGCTTTCTTT
CASSYQTGLNTEAFF
>14|TRBJ2-7|TRBV10-3|.|TRBD2
TGTGCCATCAGTGATCTAGCGGGGGGCCACGAGCAGTACTTC
CAISDLAGGHEQYF
>15|TRBJ1-2|TRBV9|few|.
TGTGCCAGCAGCCCAAGTACAGGGCTTGGCTATGGCTACACCTTC
CASSPSTGLGYGYTF
>15|TRBJ2-5|TRBV5-4|few|TRBD2
TGTGCCAGCAGCCAAGGGATTAGCGGGGTAGAGACCCAGTACTTC
CASSQGISGVETQYF
>12|TRBJ1-6|TRBV11-2|.|.
TGTGCCAGCTCATTAGGAGGCTCACCCCTCCACTTT
CASSLGGSPLHF
>15|TRBJ2-1|TRBV5-1|.|.
TGCGCCAGCAGCCCCGGACAATATGGGGCGAATGAGCAGTTCTTC
CASSPGQYGANEQFF
>15|TRBJ1-3|TRBV7-9|.|.
TGTGCCAGCAGCTTCGGTCAGGGCTCTGGAAACACCATATATTTT
CASSFGQGSGNTIYF
>17|TRBJ2-7|TRBV30|.|TRBD2
TGTGCCTGGAGTGTATCCGCCCGGGGGGACCAGAGAATCGGGCAGTACTTC
CAWSVSARGDQRIGQYF
>12|TRBJ2-1|TRBV9|.|.
TGTGCCAGCAGCGTATCTAGCGATGAGCAGTTCTTC
CASSVSSDEQFF
>11|TRBJ1-2|TRBV30|few|.
TGTGCCTGGAGTGTACCAGGGGACTACACCTTC
CAWSVPGDYTF
>12|TRBJ2-5|TRBV30|few|.
TGTGCCATTTTGCGGACAAGGGAGACCCAGTACTTC
CAILRTRETQYF
>11|TRBJ1-2|TRBV20-1|few|.
TGCAGTGCCATCCTCTTGGGCGGCTACACCTTC
CSAILLGGYTF
>14|TRBJ2-3|TRBV6-5|.|TRBD1
TGTGCCAGCAGTTACAACAGGGGTACAGATACGCAGTATTTT
CASSYNRGTDTQYF